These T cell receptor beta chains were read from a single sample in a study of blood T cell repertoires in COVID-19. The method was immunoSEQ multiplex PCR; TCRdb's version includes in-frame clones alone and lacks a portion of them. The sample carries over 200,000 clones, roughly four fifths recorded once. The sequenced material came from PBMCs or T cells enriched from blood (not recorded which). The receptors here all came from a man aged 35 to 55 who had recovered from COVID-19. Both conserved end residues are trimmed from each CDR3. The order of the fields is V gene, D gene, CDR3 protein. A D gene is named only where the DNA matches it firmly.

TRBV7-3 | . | ASSLAVAYYNEQF
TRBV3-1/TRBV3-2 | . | ASSHLGQGGYGYT
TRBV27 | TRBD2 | ASSIPPGKRGPYNEQF
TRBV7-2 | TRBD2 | ASSETSGRYNEQF
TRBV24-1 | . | ATSDGATLPLH
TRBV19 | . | ASSIDVNTQY
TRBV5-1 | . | ASSLDEWETQY
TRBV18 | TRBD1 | ASSQGANNEQF
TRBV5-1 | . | ASSSALRGGPNTGELF
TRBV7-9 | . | ASSLNRVREQY
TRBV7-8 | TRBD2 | ASSLPSGRGYEQY
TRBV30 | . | AWTNGGYEQY
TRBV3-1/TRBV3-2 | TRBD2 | ASRPASGALYNEQF
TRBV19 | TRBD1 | ASSMDRTSYGYT
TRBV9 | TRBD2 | ASSAGLVGAGELF
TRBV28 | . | ASSLRRGEAF
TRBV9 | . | ASSPAVNGNTIY
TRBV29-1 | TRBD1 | SVVGQGSSYNEQF
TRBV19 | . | ASSQGGYYGYT
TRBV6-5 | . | ASSAGRGPSEQY
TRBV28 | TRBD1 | ASSTERGTGDVDYGYT
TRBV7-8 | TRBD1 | ASSLADDGTGGYT
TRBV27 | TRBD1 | ASSLSTGAIYYEQY
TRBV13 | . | ATTRPGETNEKLF
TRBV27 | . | ASSLWAGYTGELF
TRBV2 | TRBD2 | ASRVQRGVGEQF
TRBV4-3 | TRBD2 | ASSQGLADSYEQY
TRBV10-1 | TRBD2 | ASSLAGSTDTQY
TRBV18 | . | ASSLNRDSGEQF